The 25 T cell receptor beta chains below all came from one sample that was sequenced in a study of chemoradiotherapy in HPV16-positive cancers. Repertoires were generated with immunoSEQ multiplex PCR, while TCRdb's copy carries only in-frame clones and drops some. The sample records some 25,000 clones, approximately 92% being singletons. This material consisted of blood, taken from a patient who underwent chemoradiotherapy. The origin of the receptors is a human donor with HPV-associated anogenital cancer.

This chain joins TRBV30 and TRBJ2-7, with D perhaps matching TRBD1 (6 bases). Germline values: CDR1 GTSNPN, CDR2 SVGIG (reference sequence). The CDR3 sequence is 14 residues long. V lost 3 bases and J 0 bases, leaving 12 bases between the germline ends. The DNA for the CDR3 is TGTGCCTGGAGACGAACAGGGAGCTCCTACGAGCAGTACTTC. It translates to CAWRRTGSSYEQYF.

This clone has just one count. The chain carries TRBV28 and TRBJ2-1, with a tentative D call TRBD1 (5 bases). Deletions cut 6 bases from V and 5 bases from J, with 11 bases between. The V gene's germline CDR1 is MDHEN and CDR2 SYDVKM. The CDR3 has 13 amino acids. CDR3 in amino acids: CASSQTVNNEQFF. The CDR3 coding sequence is TGTGCCAGCAGCCAGACAGTAAACAATGAGCAGTTCTTC. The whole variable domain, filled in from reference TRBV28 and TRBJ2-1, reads DVKVTQSSRYLVKRTGEKVFLECVQDMDHENMFWYRQDPGLGLRLIYFSYDVKMKEKGDIPEGYSVSREKKERFSLILESASTNQTSMYLCASSQTVNNEQFFGPGTRLTVL.

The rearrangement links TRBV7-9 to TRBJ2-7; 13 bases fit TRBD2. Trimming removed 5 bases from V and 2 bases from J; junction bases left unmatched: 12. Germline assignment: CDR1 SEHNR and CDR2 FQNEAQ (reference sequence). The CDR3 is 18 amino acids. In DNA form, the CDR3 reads TGTGCCAGCAGCCTCTTTGGGGGACTAGCGGGACACCCCTACGAGCAGTACTTC. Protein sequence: CASSLFGGLAGHPYEQYF.

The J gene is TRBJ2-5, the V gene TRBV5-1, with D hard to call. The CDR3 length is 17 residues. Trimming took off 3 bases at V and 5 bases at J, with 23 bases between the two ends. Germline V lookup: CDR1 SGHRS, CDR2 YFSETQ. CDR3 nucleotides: TGCGCCAGCAGCTCCACATTCGAAGGGCTTTTGGCGGAGACCCAGTACTTC. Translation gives CASSSTFEGLLAETQYF.

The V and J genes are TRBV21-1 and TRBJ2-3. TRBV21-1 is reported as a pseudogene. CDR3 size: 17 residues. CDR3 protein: CASTLRVTGRITDTQYF. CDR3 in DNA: TGTGCCAGCACCTTAAGGGTCACAGGGAGGATTACAGATACGCAGTATTTT.

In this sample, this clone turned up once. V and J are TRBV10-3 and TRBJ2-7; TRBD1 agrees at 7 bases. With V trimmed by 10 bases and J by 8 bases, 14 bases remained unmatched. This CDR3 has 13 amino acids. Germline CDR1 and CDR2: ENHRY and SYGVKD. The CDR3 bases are TGTGCCACCACCCTTATAGAGGGGGCAAAGCAGTACTTC. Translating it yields CATTLIEGAKQYF.

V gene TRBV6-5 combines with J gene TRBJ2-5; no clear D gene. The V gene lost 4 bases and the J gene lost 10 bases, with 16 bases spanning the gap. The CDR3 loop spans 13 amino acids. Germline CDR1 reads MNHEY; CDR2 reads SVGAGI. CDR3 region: CASSSSDGSLQYF. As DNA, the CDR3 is TGTGCCAGCAGTTCCTCGGACGGCTCGCTCCAGTACTTC.

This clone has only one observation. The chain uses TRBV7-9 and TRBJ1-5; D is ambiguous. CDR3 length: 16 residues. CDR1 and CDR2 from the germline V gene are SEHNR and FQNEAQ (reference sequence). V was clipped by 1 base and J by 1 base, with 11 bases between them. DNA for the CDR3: TGTGCCAGCAGCTTAGGCAGGATTGAGAGCAATCAGCCCCAGCATTTT. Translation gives CASSLGRIESNQPQHF.

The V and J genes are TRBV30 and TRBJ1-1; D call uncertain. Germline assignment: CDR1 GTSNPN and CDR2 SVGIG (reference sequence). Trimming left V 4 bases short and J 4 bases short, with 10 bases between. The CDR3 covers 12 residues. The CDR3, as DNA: TGTGCCTGGAAAAGGGCGGTCACTGAAGCTTTCTTT. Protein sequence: CAWKRAVTEAFF.

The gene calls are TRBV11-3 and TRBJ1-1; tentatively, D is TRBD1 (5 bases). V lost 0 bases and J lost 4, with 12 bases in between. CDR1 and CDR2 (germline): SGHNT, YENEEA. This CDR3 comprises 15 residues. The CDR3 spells CASSLEAGRGTEAFF. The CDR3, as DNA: TGTGCCAGCAGCTTAGAGGCAGGGAGGGGCACTGAAGCTTTCTTT. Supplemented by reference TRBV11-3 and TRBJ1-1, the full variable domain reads EAGVVQSPRYKIIEKKQPVAFWCNPISGHNTLYWYLQNLGQGPELLIRYENEEAVDDSQLPKDRFSAERLKGVDSTLKIQPAELGDSAVYLCASSLEAGRGTEAFFGQGTRLTVV.

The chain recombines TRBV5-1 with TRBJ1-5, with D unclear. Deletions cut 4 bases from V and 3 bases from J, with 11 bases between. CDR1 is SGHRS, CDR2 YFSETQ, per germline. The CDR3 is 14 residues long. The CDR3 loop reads CASSTGRDNQPQHF. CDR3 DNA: TGCGCCAGCAGCACCGGGAGGGACAATCAGCCCCAGCATTTT.

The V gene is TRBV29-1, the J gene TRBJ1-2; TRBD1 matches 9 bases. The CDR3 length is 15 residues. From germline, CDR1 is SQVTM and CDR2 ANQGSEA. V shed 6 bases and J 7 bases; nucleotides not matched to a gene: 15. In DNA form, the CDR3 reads TGCAGCGTGGCCTCGGGGACAGGGTCTTCAGGTGGCTACACCTTC. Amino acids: CSVASGTGSSGGYTF.

This chain's CDR3 is CASSASTSTDTQYF. CDR3 nucleotides: TGTGCCAGCAGTGCGTCGACTAGCACAGATACGCAGTATTTT. The rearrangement joins TRBV2 to TRBJ2-3; D is unclear. Trimming took 4 bases from V and 0 from J, leaving 8 bases between them. From germline, CDR1 is SNHLY and CDR2 FYNNEI. This CDR3 comprises 14 residues.

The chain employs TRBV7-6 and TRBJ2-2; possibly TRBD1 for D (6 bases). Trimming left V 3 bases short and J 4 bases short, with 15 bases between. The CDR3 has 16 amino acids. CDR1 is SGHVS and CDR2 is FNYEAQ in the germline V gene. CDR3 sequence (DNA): TGTGCCAGCAGCTTTCGGGACACCCAGGCCACCGGGGAGCTGTTTTTT. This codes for CASSFRDTQATGELFF. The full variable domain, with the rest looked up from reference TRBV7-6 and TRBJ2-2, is GAGVSQSPRYKVTKRGQDVALRCDPISGHVSLYWYRQALGQGPEFLTYFNYEAQQDKSGLPNDRFSAERPEGSISTLTIQRTEQRDSAMYRCASSFRDTQATGELFFGEGSRLTVL.

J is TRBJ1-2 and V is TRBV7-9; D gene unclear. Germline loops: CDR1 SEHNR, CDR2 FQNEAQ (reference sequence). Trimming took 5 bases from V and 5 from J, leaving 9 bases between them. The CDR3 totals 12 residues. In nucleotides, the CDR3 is TGTGCCAGCAGCCTACGGACTTATGGCTACACCTTC. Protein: CASSLRTYGYTF.

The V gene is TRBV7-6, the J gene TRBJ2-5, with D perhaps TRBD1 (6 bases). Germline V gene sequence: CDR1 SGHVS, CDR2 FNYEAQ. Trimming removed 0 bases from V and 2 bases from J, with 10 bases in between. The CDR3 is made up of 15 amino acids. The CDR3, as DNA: TGTGCCAGCAGCTTAGCCGGGACAACACAAGAGACCCAGTACTTC. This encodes CASSLAGTTQETQYF. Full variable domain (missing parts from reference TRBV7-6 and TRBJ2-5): GAGVSQSPRYKVTKRGQDVALRCDPISGHVSLYWYRQALGQGPEFLTYFNYEAQQDKSGLPNDRFSAERPEGSISTLTIQRTEQRDSAMYRCASSLAGTTQETQYFGPGTRLLVL.

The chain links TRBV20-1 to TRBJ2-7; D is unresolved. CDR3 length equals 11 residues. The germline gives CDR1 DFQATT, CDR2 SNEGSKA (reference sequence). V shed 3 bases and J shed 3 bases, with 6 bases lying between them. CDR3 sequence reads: CSASRNYEQYF. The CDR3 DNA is TGCAGTGCTAGTAGGAACTACGAGCAGTACTTC.

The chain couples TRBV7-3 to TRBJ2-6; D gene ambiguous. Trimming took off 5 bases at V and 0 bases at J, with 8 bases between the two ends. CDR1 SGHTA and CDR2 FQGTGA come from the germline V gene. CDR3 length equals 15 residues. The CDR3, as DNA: TGTGCCAGCAGCGCCAGGACCTCTGGGGCCAACGTCCTGACTTTC. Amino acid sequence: CASSARTSGANVLTF.

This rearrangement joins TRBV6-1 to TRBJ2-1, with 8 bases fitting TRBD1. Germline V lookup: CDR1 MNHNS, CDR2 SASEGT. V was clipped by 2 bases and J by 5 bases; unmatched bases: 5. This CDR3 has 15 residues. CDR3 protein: CASSESWTGNNEQFF. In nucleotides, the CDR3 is TGTGCCAGCAGTGAATCATGGACAGGGAACAATGAGCAGTTCTTC.

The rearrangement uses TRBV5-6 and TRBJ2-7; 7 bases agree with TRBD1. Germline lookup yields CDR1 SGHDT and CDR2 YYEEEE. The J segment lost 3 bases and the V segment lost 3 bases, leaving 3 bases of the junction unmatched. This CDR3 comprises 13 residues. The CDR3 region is CASSSTGNYEQYF. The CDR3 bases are TGTGCCAGCAGCTCGACAGGGAACTACGAGCAGTACTTC.

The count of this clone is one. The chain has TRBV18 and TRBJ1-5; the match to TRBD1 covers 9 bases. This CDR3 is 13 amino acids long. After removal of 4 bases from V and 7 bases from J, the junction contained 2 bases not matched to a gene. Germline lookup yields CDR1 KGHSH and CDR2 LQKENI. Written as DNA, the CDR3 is TGTGCCAGCTCACGGGACAGGGTGCAGCCCCAGCATTTT. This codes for CASSRDRVQPQHF. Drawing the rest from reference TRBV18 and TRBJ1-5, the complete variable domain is NAGVMQNPRHLVRRRGQEARLRCSPMKGHSHVYWYRQLPEEGLKFMVYLQKENIIDESGMPKERFSAEFPKEGPSILRIQQVVRGDSAAYFCASSRDRVQPQHFGDGTRLSIL.

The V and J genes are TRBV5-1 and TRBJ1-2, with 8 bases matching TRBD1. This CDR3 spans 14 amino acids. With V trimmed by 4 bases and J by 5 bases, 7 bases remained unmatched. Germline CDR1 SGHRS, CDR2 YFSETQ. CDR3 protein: CASSQGQETYGYTF. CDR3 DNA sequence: TGCGCCAGCAGCCAGGGACAGGAGACGTATGGCTACACCTTC.

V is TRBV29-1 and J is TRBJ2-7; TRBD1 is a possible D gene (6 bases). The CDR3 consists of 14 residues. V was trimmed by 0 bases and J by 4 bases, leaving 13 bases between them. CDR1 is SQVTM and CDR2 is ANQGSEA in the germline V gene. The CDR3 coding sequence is TGCAGCGTTGAAGAAGGGCAGGGGAGTTACGAGCAGTACTTC. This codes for CSVEEGQGSYEQYF.

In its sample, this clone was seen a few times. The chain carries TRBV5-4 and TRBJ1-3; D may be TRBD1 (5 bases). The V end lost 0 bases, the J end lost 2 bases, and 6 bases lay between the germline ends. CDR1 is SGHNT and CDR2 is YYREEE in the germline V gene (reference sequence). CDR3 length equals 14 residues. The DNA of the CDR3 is TGTGCCAGCAGCTTGGGGGGGGCTGGAAACACCATATATTTT. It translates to CASSLGGAGNTIYF. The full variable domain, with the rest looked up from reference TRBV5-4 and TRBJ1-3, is ETGVTQSPTHLIKTRGQQVTLRCSSQSGHNTVSWYQQALGQGPQFIFQYYREEENGRGNFPPRFSGLQFPNYSSELNVNALELDDSALYLCASSLGGAGNTIYFGEGSWLTVV.

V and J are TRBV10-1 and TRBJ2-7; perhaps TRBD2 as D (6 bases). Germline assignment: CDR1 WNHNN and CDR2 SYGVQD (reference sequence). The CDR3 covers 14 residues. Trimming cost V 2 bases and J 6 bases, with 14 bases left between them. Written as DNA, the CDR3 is TGCGCCAGCAGTGAGGCGGGGTCGGGGCTCGAGCAGTACTTC. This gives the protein CASSEAGSGLEQYF.